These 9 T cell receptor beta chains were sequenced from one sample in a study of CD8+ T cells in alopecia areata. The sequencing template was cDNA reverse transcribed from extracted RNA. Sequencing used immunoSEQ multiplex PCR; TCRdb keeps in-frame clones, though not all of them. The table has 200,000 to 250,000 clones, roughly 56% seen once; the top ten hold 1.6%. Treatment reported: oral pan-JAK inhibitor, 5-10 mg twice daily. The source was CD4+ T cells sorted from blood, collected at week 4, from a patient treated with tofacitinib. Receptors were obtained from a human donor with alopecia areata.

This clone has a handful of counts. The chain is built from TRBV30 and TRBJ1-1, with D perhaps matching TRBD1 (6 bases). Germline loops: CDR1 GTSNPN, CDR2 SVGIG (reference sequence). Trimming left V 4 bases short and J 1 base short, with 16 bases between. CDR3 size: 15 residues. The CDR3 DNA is TGTGCCTGGACCGTAGTCAAGACAGGGAACACTGAAGCTTTCTTT. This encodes CAWTVVKTGNTEAFF.

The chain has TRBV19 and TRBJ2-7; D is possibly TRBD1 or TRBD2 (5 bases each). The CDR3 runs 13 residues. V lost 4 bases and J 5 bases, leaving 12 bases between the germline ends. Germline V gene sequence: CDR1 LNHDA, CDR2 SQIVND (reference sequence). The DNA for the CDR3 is TGTGCCAGTAGTACGTCGAGGGGCAACGAGCAGTACTTC. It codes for CASSTSRGNEQYF.

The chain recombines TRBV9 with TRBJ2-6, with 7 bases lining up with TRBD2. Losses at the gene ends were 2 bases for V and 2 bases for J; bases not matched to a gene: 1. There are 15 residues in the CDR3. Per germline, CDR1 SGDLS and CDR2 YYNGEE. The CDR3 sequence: CASSVTSAGANVLTF. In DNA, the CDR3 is TGTGCCAGCAGCGTTACTAGCGCTGGGGCCAACGTCCTGACTTTC.

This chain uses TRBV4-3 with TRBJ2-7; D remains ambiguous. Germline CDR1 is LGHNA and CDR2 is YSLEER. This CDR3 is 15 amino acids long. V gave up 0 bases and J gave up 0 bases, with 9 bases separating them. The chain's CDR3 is CASSQDQVTSYEQYF. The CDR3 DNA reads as TGCGCCAGCAGCCAAGATCAGGTCACCTCCTACGAGCAGTACTTC.

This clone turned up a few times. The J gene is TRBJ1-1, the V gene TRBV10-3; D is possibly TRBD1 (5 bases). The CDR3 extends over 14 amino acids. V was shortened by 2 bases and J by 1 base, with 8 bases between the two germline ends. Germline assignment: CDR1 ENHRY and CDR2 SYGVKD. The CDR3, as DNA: TGTGCCATCAGTGAGCCTAGGGGGAACACTGAAGCTTTCTTT. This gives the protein CAISEPRGNTEAFF.

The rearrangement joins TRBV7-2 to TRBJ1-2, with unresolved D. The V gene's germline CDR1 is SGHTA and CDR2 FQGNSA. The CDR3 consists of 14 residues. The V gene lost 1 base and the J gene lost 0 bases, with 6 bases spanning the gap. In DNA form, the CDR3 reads TGTGCCAGCAGCTTAGAACGAGCTAACTATGGCTACACCTTC. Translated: CASSLERANYGYTF.

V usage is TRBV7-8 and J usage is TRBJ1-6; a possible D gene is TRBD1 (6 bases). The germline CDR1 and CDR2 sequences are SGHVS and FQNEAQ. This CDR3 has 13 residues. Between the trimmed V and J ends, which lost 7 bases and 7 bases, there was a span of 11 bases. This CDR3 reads CASTRDTNSPLHF. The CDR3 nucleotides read TGTGCCAGCACACGGGACACGAATTCACCCCTCCACTTT.

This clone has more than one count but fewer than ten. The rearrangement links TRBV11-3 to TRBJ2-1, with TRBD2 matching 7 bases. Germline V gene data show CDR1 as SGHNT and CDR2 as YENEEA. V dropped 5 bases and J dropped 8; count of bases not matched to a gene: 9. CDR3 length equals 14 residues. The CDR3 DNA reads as TGTGCCAGCAGCCGGACCGGGGGGTACGATGAGCAGTTCTTC. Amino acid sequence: CASSRTGGYDEQFF.

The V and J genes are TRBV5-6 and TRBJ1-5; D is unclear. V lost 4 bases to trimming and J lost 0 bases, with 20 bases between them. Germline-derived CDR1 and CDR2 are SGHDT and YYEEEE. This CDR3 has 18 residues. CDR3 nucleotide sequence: TGTGCCAGCAGCCGAGGACGGACGACATATAATAGCAATCAGCCCCAGCATTTT. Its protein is CASSRGRTTYNSNQPQHF. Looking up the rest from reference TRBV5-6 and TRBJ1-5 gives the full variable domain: DAGVTQSPTHLIKTRGQQVTLRCSPKSGHDTVSWYQQALGQGPQFIFQYYEEEERQRGNFPDRFSGHQFPNYSSELNVNALLLGDSALYLCASSRGRTTYNSNQPQHFGDGTRLSIL.